This TCR beta chain was obtained from a study of siplizumab effects on memory and regulatory T cells. Study results and limitations: The authors mapped only a minor fraction of alloreactive clones to unstimulated subsets. It seemed that naive T cells were more diverse than memory cells and were major contributors to the alloresponse. It was not possible to assign a naive or memory phenotype to roughly 80-96% of proliferating CD4+ or CD8+ clones.

Some 93,000 TCR templates per sample were sequenced. Here immunoSEQ multiplex PCR was the method, and the copy in TCRdb shows in-frame clones only, minus some. This sample carries roughly 70,000 clones, approximately 93% of them seen once, and the ten largest clones take 5%. Of note for this clone: Its cognate antigen is unknown.

Germline V gives CDR1 LGHNA, CDR2 YSLEER. The CDR3 has 16 amino acids. J gave up 4 bases and V 0 bases, and 6 bases lay outside the gene matches. The clonotype was recovered from a human donor in good health. The sample comprised CD8+ T cells sorted from blood. V usage is TRBV4-3 and J usage is TRBJ2-3; 8 bases match TRBD2. CDR3 DNA sequence: TGCGCCAGCAGCCAAGATTACGGGGGGGCCGCAGATACGCAGTATTTT. It is translated as CASSQDYGGAADTQYF.